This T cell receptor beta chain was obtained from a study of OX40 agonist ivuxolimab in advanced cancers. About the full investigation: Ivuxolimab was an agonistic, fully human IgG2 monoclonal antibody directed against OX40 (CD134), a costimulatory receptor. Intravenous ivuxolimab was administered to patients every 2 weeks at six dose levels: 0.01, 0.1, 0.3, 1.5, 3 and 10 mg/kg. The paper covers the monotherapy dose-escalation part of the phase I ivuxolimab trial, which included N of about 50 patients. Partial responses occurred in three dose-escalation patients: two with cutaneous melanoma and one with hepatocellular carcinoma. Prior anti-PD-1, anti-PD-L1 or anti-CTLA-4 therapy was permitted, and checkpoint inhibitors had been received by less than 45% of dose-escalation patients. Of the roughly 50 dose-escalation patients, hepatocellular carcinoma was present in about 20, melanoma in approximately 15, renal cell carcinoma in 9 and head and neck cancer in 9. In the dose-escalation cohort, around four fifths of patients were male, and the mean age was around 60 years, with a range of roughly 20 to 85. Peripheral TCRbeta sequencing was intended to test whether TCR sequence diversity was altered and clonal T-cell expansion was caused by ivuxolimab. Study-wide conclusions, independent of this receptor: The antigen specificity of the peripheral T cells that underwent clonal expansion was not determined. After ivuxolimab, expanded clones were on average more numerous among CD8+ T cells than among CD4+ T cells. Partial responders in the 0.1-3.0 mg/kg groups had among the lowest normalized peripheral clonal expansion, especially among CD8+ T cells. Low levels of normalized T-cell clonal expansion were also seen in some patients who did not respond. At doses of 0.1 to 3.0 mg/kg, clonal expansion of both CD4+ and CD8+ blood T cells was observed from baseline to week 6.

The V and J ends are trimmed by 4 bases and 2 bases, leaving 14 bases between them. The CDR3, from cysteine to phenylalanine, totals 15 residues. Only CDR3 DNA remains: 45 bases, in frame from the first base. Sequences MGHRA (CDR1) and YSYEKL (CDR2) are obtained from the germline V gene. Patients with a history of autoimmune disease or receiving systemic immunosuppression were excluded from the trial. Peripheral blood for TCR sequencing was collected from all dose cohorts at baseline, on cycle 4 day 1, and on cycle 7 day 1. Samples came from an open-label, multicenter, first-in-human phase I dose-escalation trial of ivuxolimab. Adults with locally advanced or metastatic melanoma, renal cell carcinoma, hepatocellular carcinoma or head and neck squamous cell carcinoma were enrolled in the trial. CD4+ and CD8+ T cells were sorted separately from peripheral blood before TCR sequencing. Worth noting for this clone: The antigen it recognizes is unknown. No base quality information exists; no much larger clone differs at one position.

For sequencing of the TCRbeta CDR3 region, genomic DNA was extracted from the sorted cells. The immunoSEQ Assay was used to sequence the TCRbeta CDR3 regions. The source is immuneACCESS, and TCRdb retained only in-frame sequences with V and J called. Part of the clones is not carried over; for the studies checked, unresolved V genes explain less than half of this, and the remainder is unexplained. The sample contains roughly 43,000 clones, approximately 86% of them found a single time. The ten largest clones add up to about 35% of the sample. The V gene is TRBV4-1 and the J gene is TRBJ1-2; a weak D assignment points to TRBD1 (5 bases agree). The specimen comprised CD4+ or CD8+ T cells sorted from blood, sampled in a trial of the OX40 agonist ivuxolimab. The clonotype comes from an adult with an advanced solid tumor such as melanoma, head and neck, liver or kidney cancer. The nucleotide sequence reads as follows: TGCGCCAGCAGCCCCTCTCAGGGTTTGAACTATGGCTACACCTTC. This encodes CASSPSQGLNYGYTF.